This T cell receptor (beta chain) was profiled in a study of blood T cell repertoires in COVID-19. Germline V CDR1 and CDR2: SGHRS, YFSETQ. Trimming pared 7 bases from V and 1 base from J, leaving 18 bases between. The CDR3 length is 16 residues. Data came from immunoSEQ multiplex PCR; TCRdb stores just in-frame clones and leaves some out. The sample lists about 320,000 clones, 70% to 90% seen once, with more than 6% in the top ten. This clone has only a few counts. The sequenced sample was peripheral blood. This TCR derives from a human donor in a cohort sampled during active COVID-19. This chain links TRBV5-1 with TRBJ1-3; no clear D. CDR3 nucleotides: TGCGCCAGCGGGCCCCCACAGCTTCCTTCTGGAAACACCATATATTTT. It translates to CASGPPQLPSGNTIYF.